A selection of T cell receptor beta chains follows, all from one sample in a study of OX40 agonist ivuxolimab in advanced cancers. Generated by immunoSEQ multiplex PCR, the TCRdb table keeps only in-frame clones and is missing some. The sample has approximately 74,000 clones, approximately 80% seen once. The sequencing used CD4+ or CD8+ T cells sorted from blood, collected in a trial of the OX40 agonist ivuxolimab. Every receptor here comes from an adult with an advanced solid tumor such as melanoma, head and neck, liver or kidney cancer. Both conserved end residues are part of each CDR3. D genes are given only for firm matches. Expanded clones get a size class; other rows say once, few or many, or leave the size out.

-	TRBV2	15	TRBJ1-5	-	TGTGCCAGCAGTGAAGAGTACAGTCTTAATCAGCCCCAGCATTTT	CASSEEYSLNQPQHF
-	TRBV2	16	TRBJ2-3	TRBD2	TGTGCCAGCAGTGAGACTAGCGGGGCCACCACAGATACGCAGTATTTT	CASSETSGATTDTQYF
-	TRBV28	14	TRBJ1-1	-	TGTGCCAGCAGTTTCCCCGGGGGGACGGTTGAAGCTTTCTTT	CASSFPGGTVEAFF
-	TRBV6-1	13	TRBJ1-4	TRBD1	TGTGCCACTATGACAGGGGGCAATGAAAAACTGTTTTTT	CATMTGGNEKLFF
-	TRBV2	14	TRBJ2-2	-	TGTGCCAGCAGTGGGGTATCAAACACCGGGGAGCTGTTTTTT	CASSGVSNTGELFF
-	TRBV4-2	16	TRBJ2-2	TRBD1	TGTGCCAGCAGCCAGGAAGCGAACAGGGGCACCGGGGAGCTGTTTTTT	CASSQEANRGTGELFF
once	TRBV9	16	TRBJ2-5	-	TGTGCCAGCAGCGTTGGCGGGGCCCGTTACCAAGAGACCCAGTACTTC	CASSVGGARYQETQYF
-	TRBV15	15	TRBJ1-1	-	TGTGCCACCAGCAGAGATCGGGCTGTGAACACTGAAGCTTTCTTT	CATSRDRAVNTEAFF
-	TRBV5-1	14	TRBJ2-7	TRBD2	TGCGCCAGCAGCTTTAGCGGGAGAGGCTACGAGCAGTACTTC	CASSFSGRGYEQYF
-	TRBV7-2	15	TRBJ2-3	TRBD2	TGTGCCAGCAGCTTTAGCGGGGATAGCACAGATACGCAGTATTTT	CASSFSGDSTDTQYF
once	TRBV30	11	TRBJ1-3	-	TGTGCCTGGGGACATGGAAACACCATATATTTT	CAWGHGNTIYF
-	TRBV7-3	14	TRBJ2-5	-	TGTGCCAGCAGCTCCACCGGGACGCAAGAGACCCAGTACTTC	CASSSTGTQETQYF
-	TRBV5-1	15	TRBJ1-1	TRBD1	TGCGCCAGCAGCTTGGGGGCAGGGGGGAACACTGAAGCTTTCTTT	CASSLGAGGNTEAFF
-	TRBV14	11	TRBJ2-1	-	TGTGCCAGCAGCTTCGGGAGTAAGCAGTTCTTC	CASSFGSKQFF
-	TRBV25-1	16	TRBJ1-4	-	TGTGCCAGCATGGGACATCTCCTGGGAACTAATGAAAAACTGTTTTTT	CASMGHLLGTNEKLFF
-	TRBV5-6	14	TRBJ1-2	TRBD1	TGTGCCAGCAGTAACACAGGGGGGTCCTATGGCTACACCTTC	CASSNTGGSYGYTF
-	TRBV2	15	TRBJ1-4	-	TGTGCCAGCAGATTATACGGTGCAACTAATGAAAAACTGTTTTTT	CASRLYGATNEKLFF
-	TRBV27	13	TRBJ1-1	TRBD1	TGTGCCAGCAGGAACCGGGACAGCGGTGAAGCTTTCTTT	CASRNRDSGEAFF
once	TRBV11-2	13	TRBJ2-7	-	TGTGCCAGCAGCCGTCAGCCGTCCTACGAGCAGTACTTC	CASSRQPSYEQYF
-	TRBV11-2	14	TRBJ1-1	TRBD1	TGTGCCAGCAGCACACAGAAACAGGGGATGGAAGCTTTCTTT	CASSTQKQGMEAFF
-	TRBV2	14	TRBJ2-7	-	TGTGCCAGCAGTGAAAGAGGGGATGTGAACGAGCAGTACTTC	CASSERGDVNEQYF
once	TRBV6-4	14	TRBJ2-7	-	TGTGCCAGCAGTGACCGGCAGCAAAGCCACGGGCAGTACTTC	CASSDRQQSHGQYF
-	TRBV19	12	TRBJ2-7	-	TGTGCCAGTAGCGACAGTTACTACGAGCAGTACTTC	CASSDSYYEQYF
-	TRBV6-8	14	TRBJ1-2	-	TGTGCCAGCAGATCCAAACGGGGGGTTTCGTGCTACACCTTC	CASRSKRGVSCYTF
-	TRBV6-1	13	TRBJ1-1	TRBD1	TGTGCCAGCAGCCCGGGACAGCCATATGAAGCTTTCTTT	CASSPGQPYEAFF
-	TRBV6-1	13	TRBJ2-5	TRBD2	TGTGCCAGCAATACGGCGGGGGGGTTGACCCAGTACTTC	CASNTAGGLTQYF
few	TRBV6-1	13	TRBJ1-2	-	TGTGCCAGCAGTGGGTGGGGAAGCGGTGGCTACACCTTC	CASSGWGSGGYTF
few	TRBV2	15	TRBJ1-2	-	TGTGCCAGCAGGGATTGGGCAGACGAGGTGGCGGGCTACACCTTC	CASRDWADEVAGYTF
-	TRBV6-6	14	TRBJ1-1	-	TGTGCCAGCAGTTACTCACGGGGGAACACTGAAGCTTTCTTT	CASSYSRGNTEAFF
-	TRBV5-5	14	TRBJ2-5	TRBD2	TGTGCCAGCAGCTTGGGGACTAGCCGAGAGACCCAGTACTTC	CASSLGTSRETQYF
few	TRBV2	17	TRBJ2-6	TRBD1	TGTGCCAGCAGCGGACAGGACCTATCACGAGGGGCCAACGTCCTGACTTTC	CASSGQDLSRGANVLTF
-	TRBV19	17	TRBJ2-6	-	TGTGCCAGTAGTATAGGCCGGGACTGGTCTGGGGCCAACGTCCTGACTTTC	CASSIGRDWSGANVLTF
-	TRBV18	15	TRBJ1-4	TRBD1	TGTGCCAGCTCACCACAGGGGGCAAGTAATGAAAAACTGTTTTTT	CASSPQGASNEKLFF
-	TRBV14	14	TRBJ2-1	-	TGTGCCAGCAGCCAAGGGAGAGGCTCCCATGAGCAGTTCTTC	CASSQGRGSHEQFF
once	TRBV2	14	TRBJ2-5	-	TGTGCCAGCCCGATGGCGGGGAACCAAGAGACCCAGTACTTC	CASPMAGNQETQYF
-	TRBV11-2	13	TRBJ2-7	-	TGTGCCAGCAGCTTACCCAGGACGTACGAGCAGTACTTC	CASSLPRTYEQYF
once	TRBV2	14	TRBJ2-1	-	TGTGCCAGCAGTCTGCGGGTGGATGGGGGTGAGCAGTTCTTC	CASSLRVDGGEQFF
-	TRBV6-5	14	TRBJ1-2	-	TGTGCCAGCAGAACCGGACAGAAGATCTCTGGCTACACCTTC	CASRTGQKISGYTF
-	TRBV18	16	TRBJ2-1	TRBD2	TGTGCCAGCTCACCGCCGGGACTAGCGGCCTACAATGAGCAGTTCTTC	CASSPPGLAAYNEQFF
-	TRBV11-2	13	TRBJ2-5	-	TGTGCCAGCAGCTTAGCACAGCCCGAGACCCAGTACTTC	CASSLAQPETQYF
-	TRBV7-9	14	TRBJ2-3	TRBD2	TGTGCCAGCAGCCCGGCGGGGGTGGGAGATACGCAGTATTTT	CASSPAGVGDTQYF
few	TRBV9	13	TRBJ1-2	TRBD1	TGTGCCAGCAGGGGGACAGGGGCCTATGGCTACACCTTC	CASRGTGAYGYTF
-	TRBV7-9	13	TRBJ1-3	-	TGTGCCAGCAGGGACAGCCCTGGAAACACCATATATTTT	CASRDSPGNTIYF
-	TRBV28	15	TRBJ1-5	-	TGTGCCAGCAGCCGCGACGGGGTAGGCAATCAGCCCCAGCATTTT	CASSRDGVGNQPQHF
-	TRBV7-9	14	TRBJ2-1	TRBD2	TGTGCCAGCAGCCCCTCGGGGGGGAGAGGTGAGCAGTTCTTC	CASSPSGGRGEQFF
-	TRBV4-1	18	TRBJ2-3	TRBD1	TGCGCCAGCAGCCAAGAGAAGGTTGGCAGGGGGTCGTCAGATACGCAGTATTTT	CASSQEKVGRGSSDTQYF
-	TRBV7-6	14	TRBJ2-7	-	TGTGCCAGCAGCCTAGACAGCCCCCCCTACGAGCAGTACTTC	CASSLDSPPYEQYF
-	TRBV18	15	TRBJ2-7	TRBD1	TGTGCCAGCTCAAGCCGGGACAGGGGCACCTACGAGCAGTACTTC	CASSSRDRGTYEQYF
-	TRBV18	14	TRBJ1-4	-	TGTGCCAGCTCACCCACAGCCGGCTATGAAAAACTGTTTTTT	CASSPTAGYEKLFF
-	TRBV7-2	16	TRBJ2-5	-	TGTGCCAGCAGCTTTTGGGGGAGGGGGGAACAAGAGACCCAGTACTTC	CASSFWGRGEQETQYF
-	TRBV2	12	TRBJ1-1	-	TGTGCCACCCGGGTACAGGCCCATGAAGCTTTCTTT	CATRVQAHEAFF
-	TRBV5-1	14	TRBJ1-1	-	TGCGCCAGCAGCTCGGACGCCCAGAACACTGAAGCTTTCTTT	CASSSDAQNTEAFF
-	TRBV2	13	TRBJ2-4	-	TGTGCCAGCAACGGAATAGCCAAAAACATTCAGTACTTC	CASNGIAKNIQYF
-	TRBV28	14	TRBJ2-7	TRBD2	TGTGCCAGCAGCCTAGCGGGAGGTACCTACGAGCAGTACTTC	CASSLAGGTYEQYF
once	TRBV15	15	TRBJ2-7	TRBD1	TGTGCCACCAGCAGAGATCGACAGGGTGGGTACGAGCAGTACTTC	CATSRDRQGGYEQYF
-	TRBV10-1	14	TRBJ2-3	-	TGCGCCAGCAGAGGGTCAAAGTTCGCAGATACGCAGTATTTT	CASRGSKFADTQYF
-	TRBV19	14	TRBJ2-1	-	TGTGCCAGTAGTGCCGGACTCCTACGTAATGAGCAGTTCTTC	CASSAGLLRNEQFF
-	TRBV2	15	TRBJ1-2	TRBD1	TGTGCCAGCAGTAACCCATACAGGGGAATGGACGGCTACACCTTC	CASSNPYRGMDGYTF
once	TRBV30	15	TRBJ2-7	TRBD1	TGTGCCTGGAGTGGCGGGGACAGGGGGTACTACGAGCAGTACTTC	CAWSGGDRGYYEQYF
-	TRBV30	17	TRBJ2-3	-	TGTGCCTGGAGTGTAAGCCCGTTTATGGGAACGACAGATACGCAGTATTTT	CAWSVSPFMGTTDTQYF